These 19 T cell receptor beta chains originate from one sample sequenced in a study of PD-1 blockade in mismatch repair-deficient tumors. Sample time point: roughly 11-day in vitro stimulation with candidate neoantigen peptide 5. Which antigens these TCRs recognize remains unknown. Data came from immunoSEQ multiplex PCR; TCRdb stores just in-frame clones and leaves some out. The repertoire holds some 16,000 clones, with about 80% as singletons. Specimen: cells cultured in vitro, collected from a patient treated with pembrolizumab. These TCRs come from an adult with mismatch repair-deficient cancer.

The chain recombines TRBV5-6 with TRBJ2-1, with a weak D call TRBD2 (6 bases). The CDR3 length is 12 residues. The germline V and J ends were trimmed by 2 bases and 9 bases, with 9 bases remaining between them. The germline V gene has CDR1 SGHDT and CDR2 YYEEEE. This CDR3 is CASSLSLAEQFF. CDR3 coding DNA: TGTGCCAGCAGCTTATCACTAGCTGAGCAGTTCTTC.

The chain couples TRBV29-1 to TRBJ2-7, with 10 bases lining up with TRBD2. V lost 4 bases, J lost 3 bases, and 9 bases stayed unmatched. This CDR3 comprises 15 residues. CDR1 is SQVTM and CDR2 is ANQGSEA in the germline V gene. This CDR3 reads CSVALTSGRFYEQYF. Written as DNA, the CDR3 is TGCAGCGTTGCTCTGACTAGCGGGCGGTTCTACGAGCAGTACTTC.

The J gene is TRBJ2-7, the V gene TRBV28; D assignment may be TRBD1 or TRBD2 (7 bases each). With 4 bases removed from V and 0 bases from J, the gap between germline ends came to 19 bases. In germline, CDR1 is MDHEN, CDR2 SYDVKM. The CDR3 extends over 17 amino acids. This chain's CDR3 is CASSSIQGRGSSYEQYF. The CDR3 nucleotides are TGTGCCAGCAGTTCAATACAGGGGAGGGGGAGCTCCTACGAGCAGTACTTC. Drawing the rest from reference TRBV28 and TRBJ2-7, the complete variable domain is DVKVTQSSRYLVKRTGEKVFLECVQDMDHENMFWYRQDPGLGLRLIYFSYDVKMKEKGDIPEGYSVSREKKERFSLILESASTNQTSMYLCASSSIQGRGSSYEQYFGPGTRLTVT.

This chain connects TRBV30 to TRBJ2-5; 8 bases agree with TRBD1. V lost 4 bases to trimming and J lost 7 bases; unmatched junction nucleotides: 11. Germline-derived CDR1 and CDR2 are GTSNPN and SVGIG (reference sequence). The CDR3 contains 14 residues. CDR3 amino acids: CAWIGATGVGTQYF. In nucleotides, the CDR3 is TGTGCCTGGATTGGTGCGACAGGGGTGGGGACCCAGTACTTC.

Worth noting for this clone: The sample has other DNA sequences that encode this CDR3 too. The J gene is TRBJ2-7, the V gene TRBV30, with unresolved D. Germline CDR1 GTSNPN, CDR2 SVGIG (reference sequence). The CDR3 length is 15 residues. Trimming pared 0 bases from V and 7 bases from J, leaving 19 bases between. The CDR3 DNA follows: TGTGCCTGGAGTGTACGAGGTGCGACTTTTGATGAGCAGTACTTC. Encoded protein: CAWSVRGATFDEQYF.

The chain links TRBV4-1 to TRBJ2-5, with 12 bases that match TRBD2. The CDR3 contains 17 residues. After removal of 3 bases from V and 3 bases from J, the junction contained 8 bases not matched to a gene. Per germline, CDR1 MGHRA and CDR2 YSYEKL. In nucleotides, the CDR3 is TGCGCCAGCAGCCAGATCCTAGCGGGAGGGCCGGAAGAGACCCAGTACTTC. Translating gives CASSQILAGGPEETQYF.

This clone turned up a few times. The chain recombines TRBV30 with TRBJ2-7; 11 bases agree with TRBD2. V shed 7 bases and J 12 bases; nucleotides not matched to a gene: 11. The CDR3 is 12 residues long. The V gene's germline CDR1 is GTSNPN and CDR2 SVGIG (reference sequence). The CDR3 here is CAFLTLAGGLYF. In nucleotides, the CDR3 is TGTGCCTTCCTCACGTTAGCGGGAGGGTTGTACTTC.

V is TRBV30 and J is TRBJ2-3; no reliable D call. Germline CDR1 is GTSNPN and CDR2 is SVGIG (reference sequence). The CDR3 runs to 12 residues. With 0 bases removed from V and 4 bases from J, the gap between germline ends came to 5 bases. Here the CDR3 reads CAWSVAPDTQYF. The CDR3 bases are TGTGCCTGGAGTGTCGCCCCAGATACGCAGTATTTT.

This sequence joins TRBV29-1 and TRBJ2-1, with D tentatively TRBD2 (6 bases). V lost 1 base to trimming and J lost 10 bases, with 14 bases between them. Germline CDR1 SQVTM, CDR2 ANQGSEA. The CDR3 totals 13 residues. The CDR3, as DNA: TGCAGCGTTGAAGTGGTGGGAGGTCAGGAGCAGTTCTTC. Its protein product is CSVEVVGGQEQFF.

The CDR3 loop is CASSLQGGYGYTF. The CDR3 DNA follows: TGCGCCAGCAGCTTGCAGGGTGGGTATGGCTACACCTTC. This sequence joins TRBV5-1 and TRBJ1-2; D might be TRBD1 (5 bases). The V end was cut by 1 base, the J end by 5 bases, with 9 bases between. Germline CDR1 and CDR2: SGHRS and YFSETQ. The CDR3 consists of 13 residues.

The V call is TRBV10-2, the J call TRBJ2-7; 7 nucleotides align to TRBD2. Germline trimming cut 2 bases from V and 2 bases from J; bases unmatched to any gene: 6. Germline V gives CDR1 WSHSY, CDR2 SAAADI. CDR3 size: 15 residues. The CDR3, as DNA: TGCGCCAGCAGTGAGCCCGGTCGGGGGGCCTACGAGCAGTACTTC. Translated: CASSEPGRGAYEQYF.

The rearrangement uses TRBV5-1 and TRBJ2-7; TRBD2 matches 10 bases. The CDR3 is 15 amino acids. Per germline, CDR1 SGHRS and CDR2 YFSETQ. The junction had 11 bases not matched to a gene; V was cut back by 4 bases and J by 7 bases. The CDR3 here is CASSIGTSAPPEQYF. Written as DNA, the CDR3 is TGCGCCAGCAGCATCGGGACTAGCGCCCCTCCAGAGCAGTACTTC.

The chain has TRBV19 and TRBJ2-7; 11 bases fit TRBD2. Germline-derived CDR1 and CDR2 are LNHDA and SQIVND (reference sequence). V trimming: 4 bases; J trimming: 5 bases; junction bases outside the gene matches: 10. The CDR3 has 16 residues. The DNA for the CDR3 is TGTGCCAGTAGTACCCAGCTAGCGGGAGGCAGGAACGAGCAGTACTTC. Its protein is CASSTQLAGGRNEQYF.

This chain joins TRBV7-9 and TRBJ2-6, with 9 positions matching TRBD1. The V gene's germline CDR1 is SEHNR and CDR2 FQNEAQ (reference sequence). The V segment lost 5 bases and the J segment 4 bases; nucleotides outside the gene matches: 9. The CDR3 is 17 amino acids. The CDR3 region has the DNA TGTGCCAGCAGCCCGGGACAGGGAGGAATGGGGGCCAACGTCCTGACTTTC. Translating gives CASSPGQGGMGANVLTF.

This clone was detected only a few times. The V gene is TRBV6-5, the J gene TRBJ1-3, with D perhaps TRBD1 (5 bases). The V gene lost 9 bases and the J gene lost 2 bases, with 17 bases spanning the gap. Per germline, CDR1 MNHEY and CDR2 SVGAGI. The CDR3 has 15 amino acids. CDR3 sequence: CASSRRGLPGNTIYF. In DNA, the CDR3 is TGTGCCAGTTCGAGGAGGGGTCTCCCTGGAAACACCATATATTTT.

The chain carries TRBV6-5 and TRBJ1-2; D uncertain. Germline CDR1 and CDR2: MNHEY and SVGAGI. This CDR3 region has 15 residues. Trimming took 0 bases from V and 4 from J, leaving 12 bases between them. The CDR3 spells CASSYSPDPFYGYTF. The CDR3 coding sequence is TGTGCCAGCAGTTACTCCCCGGACCCGTTCTATGGCTACACCTTC.

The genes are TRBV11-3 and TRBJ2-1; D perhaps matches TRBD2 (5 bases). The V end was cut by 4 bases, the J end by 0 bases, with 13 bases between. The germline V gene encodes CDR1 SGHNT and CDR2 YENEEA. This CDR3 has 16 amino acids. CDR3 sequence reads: CASSSRTGSSYNEQFF. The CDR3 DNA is TGTGCCAGCAGCTCTCGGACGGGGAGCTCCTACAATGAGCAGTTCTTC.

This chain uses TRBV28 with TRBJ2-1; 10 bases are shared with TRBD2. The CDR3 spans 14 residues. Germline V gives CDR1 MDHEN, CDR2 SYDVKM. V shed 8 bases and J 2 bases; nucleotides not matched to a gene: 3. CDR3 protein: CASRSGRAYNEQFF. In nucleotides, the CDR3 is TGTGCCAGCCGGAGCGGGAGGGCCTACAATGAGCAGTTCTTC.

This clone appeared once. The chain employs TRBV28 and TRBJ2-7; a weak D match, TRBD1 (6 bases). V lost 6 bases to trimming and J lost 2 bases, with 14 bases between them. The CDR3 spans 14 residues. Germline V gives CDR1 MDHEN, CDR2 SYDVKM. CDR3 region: CASRPQGYTYEQYF. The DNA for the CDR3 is TGTGCCAGCAGGCCACAGGGTTATACCTACGAGCAGTACTTC. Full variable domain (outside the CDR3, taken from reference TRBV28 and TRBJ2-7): DVKVTQSSRYLVKRTGEKVFLECVQDMDHENMFWYRQDPGLGLRLIYFSYDVKMKEKGDIPEGYSVSREKKERFSLILESASTNQTSMYLCASRPQGYTYEQYFGPGTRLTVT.